Below are 2 T cell receptor beta chains sequenced from a single sample in a study of cytomegalovirus exposure and HLA in healthy donors. In the PCR, 60 Vbeta and 13 Jbeta primers were used. Produced via immunoSEQ multiplex PCR; TCRdb's table is partial and in-frame only. The sample holds about 160,000 clones, about four fifths seen once. The sequencing sample was made of PBMCs. Every receptor here comes from a woman in her fifties or sixties in good health and CMV-seronegative.

The chain carries TRBV15 and TRBJ2-6; 10 positions agree with TRBD1. This CDR3 comprises 18 residues. The germline gives CDR1 LNHNV, CDR2 YYDKDF (reference sequence). J gave up 1 base and V 1 base, and 4 bases lay outside the gene matches. CDR3 loop: CATSRGGTGVSGANVLTF. CDR3 coding DNA: TGTGCCACCAGCAGAGGCGGGACAGGGGTGTCTGGGGCCAACGTCCTGACTTTC.

The V call is TRBV2, the J call TRBJ1-2; no firm D call. The CDR3 has 12 amino acids. The germline V gene has CDR1 SNHLY and CDR2 FYNNEI. V was cut by 1 base and J by 13 bases, with 13 bases left in between. This CDR3 is CASSEEPRASTF. CDR3 nucleotides: TGTGCCAGCAGTGAAGAACCAAGAGCGAGCACCTTC. Filled out from reference TRBV2 and TRBJ1-2, the complete variable domain reads EPEVTQTPSHQVTQMGQEVILRCVPISNHLYFYWYRQILGQKVEFLVSFYNNEISEKSEIFDDQFSVERPDGSNFTLKIRSTKLEDSAMYFCASSEEPRASTFGSGTRLTVV.